Following are 10 T cell receptor beta chains from one sample sequenced in a study of T cell responses to AZD1222 COVID-19 vaccine. The data were produced by immunoSEQ multiplex PCR, yet TCRdb's version contains in-frame clones alone and is incomplete. Here the sample spans some 150,000 clones, about nine tenths being singletons. The sequencing here drew on peripheral blood, taken on day 0 of AZD1222 vaccination. Receptor source: an adult in good health.

The chain recombines TRBV29-1 with TRBJ2-1; TRBD2 agrees at 11 bases. CDR1 SQVTM and CDR2 ANQGSEA come from the germline V gene. The CDR3 covers 15 residues. V trimming: 3 bases; J trimming: 2 bases; junction bases outside the gene matches: 3. CDR3 loop: CSVDGTSGTYNEQFF. The CDR3 nucleotides are TGCAGCGTTGATGGGACTAGCGGCACCTACAATGAGCAGTTCTTC.

The chain carries TRBV6-5 and TRBJ2-5, with D unresolved. The CDR3 contains 13 residues. Per germline, CDR1 MNHEY and CDR2 SVGAGI. V shed 4 bases and J shed 8 bases, with 14 bases lying between them. The CDR3 sequence: CASSSGHPGTQYF. CDR3 bases: TGTGCCAGCAGTTCCGGCCACCCAGGTACCCAGTACTTC.

V gene TRBV28 combines with J gene TRBJ1-6, with 7 positions matching TRBD1. The CDR3 runs to 17 residues. The germline gives CDR1 MDHEN, CDR2 SYDVKM. V lost 3 bases and J lost 8; bases outside the gene matches: 13. For the CDR3, the DNA is TGTGCCAGCAGTTTTATGGGAGTACAGGGGCCCCATTCACCCCTCCACTTT. This gives the protein CASSFMGVQGPHSPLHF. The full variable domain, in which reference TRBV28 and TRBJ1-6 provide the parts outside the CDR3, is DVKVTQSSRYLVKRTGEKVFLECVQDMDHENMFWYRQDPGLGLRLIYFSYDVKMKEKGDIPEGYSVSREKKERFSLILESASTNQTSMYLCASSFMGVQGPHSPLHFGNGTRLTVT.

This chain uses TRBV7-9 with TRBJ2-3; 8 nucleotides line up with TRBD2. Germline loops: CDR1 SEHNR, CDR2 FQNEAQ (reference sequence). This CDR3 region has 15 residues. Germline trimming cut 5 bases from V and 0 bases from J; bases unmatched to any gene: 4. The CDR3 bases are TGTGCCAGCAGCACCCGGGGGGGGAGCACAGATACGCAGTATTTT. Its translation is CASSTRGGSTDTQYF.

CDR3 residues: CASSQEPHTSYGYTF. In DNA form, the CDR3 reads TGTGCCAGCAGCCAAGAACCCCACACCAGCTATGGCTACACCTTC. The rearrangement links TRBV3-1 (or the pseudogene TRBV3-2) to TRBJ1-2; D is ambiguous. V was trimmed by 0 bases and J by 4 bases, leaving 12 bases between them. The CDR3 is made up of 15 amino acids. The V gene's germline CDR1 is LGHDT and CDR2 YNNKEL (reference sequence).

This clone was counted only a few times. Other DNA sequences in the sample encode the same CDR3. The chain uses TRBV4-1 and TRBJ2-7; the match to TRBD1 covers 7 bases. V trimming: 10 bases; J trimming: 4 bases; junction bases outside the gene matches: 16. The CDR3 spans 15 residues. Germline CDR1 is MGHRA and CDR2 is YSYEKL. In DNA form, the CDR3 reads TGCGCCACCACCAAAACGCGACAGGGTAATTACGAGCAGTACTTC. It encodes CATTKTRQGNYEQYF.

J is TRBJ1-2 and V is TRBV9; TRBD1 aligns across 7 bases. The CDR3 length is 15 residues. After removal of 4 bases from V and 0 bases from J, the junction contained 6 bases not matched to a gene. Looked up from germline, CDR1 is SGDLS and CDR2 is YYNGEE. The CDR3 bases are TGTGCCAGCAGCTCCGACAGGGCCTCTAACTATGGCTACACCTTC. Protein product: CASSSDRASNYGYTF.

Regarding this clone: This specimen includes other DNA sequences encoding the same CDR3. The J gene is TRBJ1-2, the V gene TRBV9; D may be TRBD1 (6 bases). The V gene's germline CDR1 is SGDLS and CDR2 YYNGEE. V was trimmed by 0 bases and J by 3 bases, leaving 9 bases between them. The CDR3 totals 14 residues. The CDR3 protein is CASSVGRGDYGYTF. The CDR3 nucleotides are TGTGCCAGCAGCGTAGGGAGGGGGGACTATGGCTACACCTTC. The entire variable domain, with the rest obtained from reference TRBV9 and TRBJ1-2, is as follows: DSGVTQTPKHLITATGQRVTLRCSPRSGDLSVYWYQQSLDQGLQFLIQYYNGEERAKGNILERFSAQQFPDLHSELNLSSLELGDSALYFCASSVGRGDYGYTFGSGTRLTVV.

The gene calls are TRBV6-5 and TRBJ1-5; 7 bases are a match to TRBD1. With V trimmed by 11 bases and J by 0 bases, 10 bases remained unmatched. Germline V gene lookup returns CDR1 MNHEY and CDR2 SVGAGI. The CDR3 runs to 15 residues. The CDR3 sequence: CAGAGTVNSNQPQHF. CDR3 nucleotide sequence: TGTGCCGGGGCCGGGACAGTCAATAGCAATCAGCCCCAGCATTTT.

This chain uses TRBV7-8 with TRBJ2-7, with TRBD2 matching 11 bases. The CDR3 has 16 residues. V lost 4 bases, J lost 4 bases, and 9 bases stayed unmatched. The germline CDR1 and CDR2 sequences are SGHVS and FQNEAQ. The CDR3 region is CASSSPLAGGSYEQYF. In DNA form, the CDR3 reads TGTGCCAGCAGCTCTCCCCTAGCGGGAGGATCTTACGAGCAGTACTTC.